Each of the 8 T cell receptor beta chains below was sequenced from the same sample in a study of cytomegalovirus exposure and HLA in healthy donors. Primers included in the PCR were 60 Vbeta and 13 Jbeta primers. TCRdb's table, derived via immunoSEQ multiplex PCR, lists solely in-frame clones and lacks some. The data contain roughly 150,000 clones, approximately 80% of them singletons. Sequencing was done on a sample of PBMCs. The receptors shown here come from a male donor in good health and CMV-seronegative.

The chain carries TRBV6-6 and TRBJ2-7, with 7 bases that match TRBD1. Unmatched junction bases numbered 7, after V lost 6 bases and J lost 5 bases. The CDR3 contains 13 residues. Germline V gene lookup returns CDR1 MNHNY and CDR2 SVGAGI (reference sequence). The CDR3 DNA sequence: TGTGCCAGCAGCGGATTGACAGGGAACGAGCAGTACTTC. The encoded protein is CASSGLTGNEQYF.

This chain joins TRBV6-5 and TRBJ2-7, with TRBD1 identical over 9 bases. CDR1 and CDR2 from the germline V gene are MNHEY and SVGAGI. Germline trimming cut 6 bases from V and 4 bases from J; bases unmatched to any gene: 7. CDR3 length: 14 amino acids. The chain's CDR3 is CASRTTGGPYEQYF. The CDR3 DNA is TGTGCCAGCAGGACGACAGGGGGGCCATACGAGCAGTACTTC.

The CDR3 DNA is TGTGCCAGCAGCTTAGCAGGACAGGGGCTCAACACCATATATTTT. Protein: CASSLAGQGLNTIYF. The rearrangement joins TRBV7-8 to TRBJ1-3, with 9 bases fitting TRBD1. The trim removed 0 bases at V and 7 bases at J, leaving 4 bases unmatched. This CDR3 spans 15 amino acids. Germline V lookup: CDR1 SGHVS, CDR2 FQNEAQ.

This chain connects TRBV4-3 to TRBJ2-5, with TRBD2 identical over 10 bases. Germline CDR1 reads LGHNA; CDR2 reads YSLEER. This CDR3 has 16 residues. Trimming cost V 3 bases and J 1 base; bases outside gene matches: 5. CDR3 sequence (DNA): TGCGCCAGCAGCCATGAAGCGGGAGGGACCCAAGAGACCCAGTACTTC. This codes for CASSHEAGGTQETQYF.

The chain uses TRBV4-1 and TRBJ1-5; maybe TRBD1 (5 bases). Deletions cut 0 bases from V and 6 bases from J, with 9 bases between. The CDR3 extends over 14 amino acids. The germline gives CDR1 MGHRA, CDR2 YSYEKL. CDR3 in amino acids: CASSQESGGQPQHF. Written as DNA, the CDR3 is TGCGCCAGCAGCCAAGAATCCGGGGGTCAGCCCCAGCATTTT.

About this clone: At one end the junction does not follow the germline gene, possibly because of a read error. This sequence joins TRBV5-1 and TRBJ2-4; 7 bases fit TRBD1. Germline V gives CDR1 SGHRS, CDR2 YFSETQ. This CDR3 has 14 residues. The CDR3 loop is CASSWGTAKNSQYF. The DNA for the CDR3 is TGCGCCAGCAGCTGGGGGACAGCCAAAAACAGTCAGTACTTC.

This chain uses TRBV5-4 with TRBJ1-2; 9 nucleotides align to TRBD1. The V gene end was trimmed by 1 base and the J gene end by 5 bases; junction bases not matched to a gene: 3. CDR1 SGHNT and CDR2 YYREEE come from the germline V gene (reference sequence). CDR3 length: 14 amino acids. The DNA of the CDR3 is TGTGCCAGCAGCTTGATTGGACAGGGGTATGGCTACACCTTC. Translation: CASSLIGQGYGYTF.

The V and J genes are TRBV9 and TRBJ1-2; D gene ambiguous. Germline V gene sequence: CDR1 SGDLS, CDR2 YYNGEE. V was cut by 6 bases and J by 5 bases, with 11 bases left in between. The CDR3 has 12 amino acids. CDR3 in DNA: TGTGCCAGCAATCCCAGGCCGTATGGCTACACCTTC. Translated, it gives CASNPRPYGYTF.